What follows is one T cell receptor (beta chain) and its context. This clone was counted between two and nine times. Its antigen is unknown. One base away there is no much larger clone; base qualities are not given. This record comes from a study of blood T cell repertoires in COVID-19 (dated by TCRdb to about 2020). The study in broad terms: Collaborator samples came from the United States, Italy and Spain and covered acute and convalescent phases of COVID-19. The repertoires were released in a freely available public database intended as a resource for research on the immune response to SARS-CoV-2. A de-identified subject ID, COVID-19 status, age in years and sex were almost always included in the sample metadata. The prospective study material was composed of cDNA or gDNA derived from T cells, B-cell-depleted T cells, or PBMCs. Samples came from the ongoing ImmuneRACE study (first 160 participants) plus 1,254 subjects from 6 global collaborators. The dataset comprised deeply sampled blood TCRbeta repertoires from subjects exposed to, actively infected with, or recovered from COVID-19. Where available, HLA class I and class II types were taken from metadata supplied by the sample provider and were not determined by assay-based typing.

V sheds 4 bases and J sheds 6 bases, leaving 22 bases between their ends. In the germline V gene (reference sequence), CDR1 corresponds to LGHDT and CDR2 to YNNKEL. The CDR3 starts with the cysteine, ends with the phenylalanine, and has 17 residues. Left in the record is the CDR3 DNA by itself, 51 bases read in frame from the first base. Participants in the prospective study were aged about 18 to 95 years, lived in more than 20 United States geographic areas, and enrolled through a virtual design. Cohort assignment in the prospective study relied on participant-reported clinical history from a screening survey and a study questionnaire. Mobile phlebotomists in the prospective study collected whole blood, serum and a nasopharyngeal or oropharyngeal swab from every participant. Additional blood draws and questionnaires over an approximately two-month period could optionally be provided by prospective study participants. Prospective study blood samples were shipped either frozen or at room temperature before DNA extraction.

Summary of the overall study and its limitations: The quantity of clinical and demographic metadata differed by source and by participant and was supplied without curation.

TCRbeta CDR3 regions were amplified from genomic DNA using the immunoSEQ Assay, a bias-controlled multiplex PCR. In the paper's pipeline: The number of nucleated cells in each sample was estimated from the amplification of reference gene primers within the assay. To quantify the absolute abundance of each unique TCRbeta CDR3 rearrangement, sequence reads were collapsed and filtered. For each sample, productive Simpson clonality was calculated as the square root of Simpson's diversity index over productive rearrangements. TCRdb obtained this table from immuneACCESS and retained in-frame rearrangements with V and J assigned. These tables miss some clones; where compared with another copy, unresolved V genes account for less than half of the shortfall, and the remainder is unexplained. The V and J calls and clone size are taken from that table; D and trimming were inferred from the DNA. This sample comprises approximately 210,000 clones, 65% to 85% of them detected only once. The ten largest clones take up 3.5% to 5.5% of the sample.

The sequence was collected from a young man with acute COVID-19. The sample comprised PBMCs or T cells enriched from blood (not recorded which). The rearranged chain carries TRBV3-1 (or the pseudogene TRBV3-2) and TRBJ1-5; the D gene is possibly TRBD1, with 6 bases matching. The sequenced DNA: TGTGCCAGCAGCCCAACGGCGGGCAGGGGAATGGGTCAGCCCCAGCATTTT. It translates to CASSPTAGRGMGQPQHF.